The 10 T cell receptor beta chains below come from one sample, sequenced in a study of blood T cell repertoires in COVID-19. This table comes from immunoSEQ multiplex PCR, and its TCRdb copy is limited to in-frame clones, with some not included. Of tens of thousands of clones detected, 92% appear once; the ten largest clones hold around 12%. The specimen sequenced was peripheral blood. The receptors stem from a human donor in a cohort sampled during active COVID-19.

CDR3 sequence reads: CASSQAPAGQGRYEQYF. For the CDR3, the DNA is TGTGCCAGCAGCCAAGCGCCCGCGGGACAGGGTAGATACGAGCAGTACTTC. V usage is TRBV3-1 (or the pseudogene TRBV3-2) and J usage is TRBJ2-7, with 9 bases lining up with TRBD1. The junction had 11 bases not matched to a gene; V was cut back by 1 base and J by 4 bases. The CDR3 has 17 residues. Per the germline V gene, CDR1 is LGHDT and CDR2 is YNNKEL (reference sequence).

The V gene is TRBV29-1, the J gene TRBJ1-1; possible D gene TRBD1, 6 bases. Germline CDR1 and CDR2: SQVTM and ANQGSEA. Between the trimmed V and J ends, which lost 3 bases and 0 bases, there was a span of 11 bases. This CDR3 has 14 residues. In DNA form, the CDR3 reads TGCAGCGTTGATAAAGGGGGAATGAACACTGAAGCTTTCTTT. Translated, it gives CSVDKGGMNTEAFF.

The chain combines TRBV9 with TRBJ1-3; 7 positions match TRBD1. CDR1 is SGDLS, CDR2 YYNGEE, per germline. The V segment lost 4 bases and the J segment 2 bases; nucleotides outside the gene matches: 3. This CDR3 region has 14 residues. The CDR3: CASSPRGAGNTIYF. CDR3 DNA sequence: TGTGCCAGCAGCCCCAGGGGGGCTGGAAACACCATATATTTT.

This clone was detected only once. The CDR3 reads CASSPWTGGAFGELFF. CDR3 in DNA: TGCGCCAGCAGCCCATGGACAGGGGGGGCTTTCGGGGAGCTGTTTTTT. This chain links TRBV5-1 with TRBJ2-2; 10 bases fit TRBD1. With 4 bases clipped from V and 7 bases from J, the junction kept 10 bases outside the gene matches. This CDR3 is 16 amino acids long. The germline CDR1 and CDR2 sequences are SGHRS and YFSETQ.

The chain joins TRBV7-2 to TRBJ1-6; the D is unclear. The CDR3 is 15 residues long. Looked up from germline, CDR1 is SGHTA and CDR2 is FQGNSA. Deletions cut 5 bases from V and 10 bases from J, with 18 bases between. The CDR3 loop is CASSISTDLRSPLHF. The DNA for the CDR3 is TGTGCCAGCAGCATTTCGACCGACTTACGATCACCCCTCCACTTT.

The V call is TRBV5-1, the J call TRBJ2-1, with 12 bases matching TRBD2. Germline V CDR1 and CDR2: SGHRS, YFSETQ. The CDR3 totals 18 residues. The V and J ends lost 4 bases and 0 bases, in that order; junction bases with no gene match: 8. The CDR3 DNA reads TGCGCCAGCAGCCGATGGACTAGCGGGGTCAGCTCCTACAATGAGCAGTTCTTC. It yields the protein CASSRWTSGVSSYNEQFF.

This clone has a handful of counts. The chain joins TRBV7-6 to TRBJ1-6; tentative D call: TRBD1 (5 bases). Between the trimmed V and J ends, which lost 3 bases and 7 bases, there was a span of 13 bases. Per germline, CDR1 SGHVS and CDR2 FNYEAQ. The CDR3 runs to 15 residues. CDR3: CASSLSGKPNSPLHF. The CDR3, as DNA: TGTGCCAGCAGCTTGTCAGGGAAGCCGAATTCACCCCTCCACTTT.

The rearrangement uses TRBV11-2 and TRBJ1-6, with D perhaps TRBD1 (5 bases). The CDR3 is made up of 14 amino acids. Germline lookup yields CDR1 SGHAT and CDR2 FQNNGV. Deletions cut 1 base from V and 7 bases from J, with 8 bases between. The CDR3 DNA sequence: TGTGCCAGCAGCTTAGGACAGAGAAATTCACCCCTCCACTTT. It translates to CASSLGQRNSPLHF.

J is TRBJ1-2 and V is TRBV9; the match to TRBD1 covers 9 bases. V shed 0 bases, J shed 1 base, and the junction held 7 bases outside the gene matches. The CDR3 spans 17 residues. The germline gives CDR1 SGDLS, CDR2 YYNGEE. The CDR3 nucleotides read TGTGCCAGCAGCGTAGGGCTGGGACAGGGACATAACTATGGCTACACCTTC. Protein: CASSVGLGQGHNYGYTF.

The chain is built from TRBV9 and TRBJ1-3; D unresolved. This CDR3 region has 13 residues. CDR1 and CDR2 from the germline V gene are SGDLS and YYNGEE. Trimming cost V 10 bases and J 0 bases, with 11 bases left between them. CDR3 DNA: TGTGCCTCCGGGCGGGGCTCTGGAAACACCATATATTTT. As protein: CASGRGSGNTIYF.